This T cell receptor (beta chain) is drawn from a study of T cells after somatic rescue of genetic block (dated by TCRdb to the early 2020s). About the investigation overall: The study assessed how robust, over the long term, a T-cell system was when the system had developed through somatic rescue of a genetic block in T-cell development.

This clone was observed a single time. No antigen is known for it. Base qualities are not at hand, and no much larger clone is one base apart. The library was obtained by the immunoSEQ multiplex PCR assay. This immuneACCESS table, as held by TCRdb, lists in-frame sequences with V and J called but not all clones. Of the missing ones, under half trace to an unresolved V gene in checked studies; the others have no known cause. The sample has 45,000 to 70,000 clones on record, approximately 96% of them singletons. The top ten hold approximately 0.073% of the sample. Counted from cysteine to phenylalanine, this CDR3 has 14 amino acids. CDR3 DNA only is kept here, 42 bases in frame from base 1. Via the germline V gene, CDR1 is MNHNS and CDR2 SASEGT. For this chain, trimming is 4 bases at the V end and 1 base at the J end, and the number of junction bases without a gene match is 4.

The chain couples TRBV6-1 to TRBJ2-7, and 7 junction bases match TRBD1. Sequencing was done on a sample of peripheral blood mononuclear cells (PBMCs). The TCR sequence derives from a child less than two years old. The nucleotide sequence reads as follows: TGTGCCAGCAGTGCCAGGGACAGATCCTACGAGCAGTACTTC. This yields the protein CASSARDRSYEQYF.